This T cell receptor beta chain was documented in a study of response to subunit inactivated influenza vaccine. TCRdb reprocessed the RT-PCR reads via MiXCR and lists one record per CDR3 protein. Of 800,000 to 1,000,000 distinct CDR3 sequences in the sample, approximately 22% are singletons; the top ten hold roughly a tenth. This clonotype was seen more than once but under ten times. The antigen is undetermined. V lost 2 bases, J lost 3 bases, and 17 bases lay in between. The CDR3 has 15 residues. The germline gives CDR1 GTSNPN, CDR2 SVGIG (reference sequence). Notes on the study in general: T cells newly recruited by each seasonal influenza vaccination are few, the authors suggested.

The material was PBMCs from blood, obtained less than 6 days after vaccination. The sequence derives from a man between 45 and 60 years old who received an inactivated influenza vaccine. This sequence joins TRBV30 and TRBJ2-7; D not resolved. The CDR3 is CAWSRIWPYSYEQYF. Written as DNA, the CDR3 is TGTGCCTGGAGTAGAATTTGGCCCTACAGCTACGAGCAGTACTTC.